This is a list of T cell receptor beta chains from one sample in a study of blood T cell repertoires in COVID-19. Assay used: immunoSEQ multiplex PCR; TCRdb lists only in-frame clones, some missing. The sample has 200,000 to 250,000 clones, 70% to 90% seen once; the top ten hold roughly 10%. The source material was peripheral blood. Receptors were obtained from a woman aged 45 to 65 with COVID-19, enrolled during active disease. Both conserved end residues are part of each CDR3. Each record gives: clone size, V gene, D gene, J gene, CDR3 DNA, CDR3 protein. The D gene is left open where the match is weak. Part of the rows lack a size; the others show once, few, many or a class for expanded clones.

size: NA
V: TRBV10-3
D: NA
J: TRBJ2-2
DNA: TGTGCCATCAGAACCGCGGGGGAGCTGTTTTTT
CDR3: CAIRTAGELFF

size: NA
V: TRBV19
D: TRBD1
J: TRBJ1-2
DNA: TGTGCCAGTAGTACCCCCTCCGGGACAGGGAACAGGAATGGCTACACCTTC
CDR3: CASSTPSGTGNRNGYTF

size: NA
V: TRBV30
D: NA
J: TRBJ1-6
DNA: TGTGCCTGGTCCAGGTCAGATAATTCACCCCTCCACTTT
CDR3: CAWSRSDNSPLHF

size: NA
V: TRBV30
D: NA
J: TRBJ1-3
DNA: TGTGCCTGGAGTGTACAGGTTGGAAACACCATATATTTT
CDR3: CAWSVQVGNTIYF

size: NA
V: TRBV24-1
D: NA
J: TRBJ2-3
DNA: TGTGCCACCAGTACCAGGGTTAGCACAGATACGCAGTATTTT
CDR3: CATSTRVSTDTQYF

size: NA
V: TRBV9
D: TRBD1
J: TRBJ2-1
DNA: TGTGCCAGCAGCGTAAGGACAGGGAGGAATGAGCAGTTCTTC
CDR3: CASSVRTGRNEQFF

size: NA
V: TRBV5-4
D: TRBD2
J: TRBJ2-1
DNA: TGTGCCAGCAGCCCACTAGCGGGGACCTACAATGAGCAGTTCTTC
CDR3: CASSPLAGTYNEQFF

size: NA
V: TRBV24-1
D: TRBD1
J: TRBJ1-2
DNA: TGTGCCACCAAATCAGGGGGTGGGAGCTATGGCTACACCTTC
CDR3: CATKSGGGSYGYTF

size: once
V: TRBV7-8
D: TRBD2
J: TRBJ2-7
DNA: TGTGCCAGCAGCTTAATAGCGGGGGCCTACGAGCAGTACTTC
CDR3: CASSLIAGAYEQYF

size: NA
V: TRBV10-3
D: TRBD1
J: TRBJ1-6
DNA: TGTGCCATCAGTGAAGGGGACAGGCGTAATTCACCCCTCCACTTT
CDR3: CAISEGDRRNSPLHF

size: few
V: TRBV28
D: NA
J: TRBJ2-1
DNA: TGTGCCAGCAGTCCAGGGGTATCAATTAATTATGAGCAGTTCTTC
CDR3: CASSPGVSINYEQFF

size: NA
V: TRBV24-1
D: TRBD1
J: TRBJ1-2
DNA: TGTGCCACCCGAGGACAGGGCCCCAGCTACACCTTC
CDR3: CATRGQGPSYTF

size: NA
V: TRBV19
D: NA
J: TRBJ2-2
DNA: TGTGCCAGTAGTATAGAGTCCCCTCCGAACACCGGGGAGCTGTTTTTT
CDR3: CASSIESPPNTGELFF

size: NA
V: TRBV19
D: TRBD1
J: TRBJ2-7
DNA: TGTGCCAGTAGCCCCGGGACAGAGTACGAGCAGTACTTC
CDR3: CASSPGTEYEQYF

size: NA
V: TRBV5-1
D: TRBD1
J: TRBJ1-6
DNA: TGCGCCAGTTCCTCTACCGGGACAGGGGGTTCACCCCTCCACTTT
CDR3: CASSSTGTGGSPLHF

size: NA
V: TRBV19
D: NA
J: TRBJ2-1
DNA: TGTGCCAGTAGCCTTACAGGGCGTAGTGAGCAGTTCTTC
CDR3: CASSLTGRSEQFF

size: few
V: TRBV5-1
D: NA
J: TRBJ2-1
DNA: TGCGCCAGCAGCTCGGGGGACTTTCCCTACAATGAGCAGTTCTTC
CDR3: CASSSGDFPYNEQFF

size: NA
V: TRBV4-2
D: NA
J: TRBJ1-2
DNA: TGTGCCAGCAGCCAAGATCCCACAGACTATGGCTACACCTTC
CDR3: CASSQDPTDYGYTF

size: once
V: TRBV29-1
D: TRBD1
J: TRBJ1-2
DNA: TGCAGCGTACCGGGACAGGCTAACTATGGCTACACCTTC
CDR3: CSVPGQANYGYTF

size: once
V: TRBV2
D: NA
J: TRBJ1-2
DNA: TGTGCCAGCAGTGAAGTTGCGGGGGCTGTTGGCTACACCTTC
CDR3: CASSEVAGAVGYTF

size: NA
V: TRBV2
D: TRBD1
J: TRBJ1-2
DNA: TGTGCCAGCAGAACGGGGGACAGGAGGCCCTACACCTTC
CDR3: CASRTGDRRPYTF

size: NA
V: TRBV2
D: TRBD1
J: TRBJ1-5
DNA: TGTGCCAGCAGACCAAGACAGGGAACCGTTAGCAATCAGCCCCAGCATTTT
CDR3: CASRPRQGTVSNQPQHF

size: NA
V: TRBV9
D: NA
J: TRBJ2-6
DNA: TGTGCCAGCAGCGTAGAGAGAAGCTCTGGGGCCAACGTCCTGACTTTC
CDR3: CASSVERSSGANVLTF

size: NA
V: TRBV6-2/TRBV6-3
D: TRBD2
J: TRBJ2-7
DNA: TGTGCCAGCAGTTACCCCCCAGCGGGGGGGCACTACGAGCAGTACTTC
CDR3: CASSYPPAGGHYEQYF

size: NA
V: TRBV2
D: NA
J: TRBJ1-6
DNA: TGTGCCAGCAGTGTAGGTACAGCCTATAATTCACCCCTCCACTTT
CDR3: CASSVGTAYNSPLHF

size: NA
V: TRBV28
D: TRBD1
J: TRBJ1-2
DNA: TGTGCCAGCAGTTTACACTGGACAGGAATCTATGGCTACACCTTC
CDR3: CASSLHWTGIYGYTF

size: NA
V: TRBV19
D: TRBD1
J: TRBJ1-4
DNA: TGTGCCAGTAGTCCTGGACAGGGCCAGCAGTATGAAAAACTGTTTTTT
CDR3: CASSPGQGQQYEKLFF

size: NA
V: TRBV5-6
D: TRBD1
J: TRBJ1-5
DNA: TGTGCCAGCAGTCGGGCAGGGGGGATTAATCAGCCCCAGCATTTT
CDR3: CASSRAGGINQPQHF

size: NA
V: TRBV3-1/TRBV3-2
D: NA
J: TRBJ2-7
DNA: TGTGCCAGCAGCCAAGTCGCGCGGGGCAACTACGAGCAGTACTTC
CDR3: CASSQVARGNYEQYF

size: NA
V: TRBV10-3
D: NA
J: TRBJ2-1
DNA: TGTGCCATCAGTTGGGGGCTGGATGAGCAGTTCTTC
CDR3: CAISWGLDEQFF

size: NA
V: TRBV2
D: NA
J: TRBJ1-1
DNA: TGTGCCAGCAGTGTAGGTAGGCAGGGTGACACTGAAGCTTTCTTT
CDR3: CASSVGRQGDTEAFF

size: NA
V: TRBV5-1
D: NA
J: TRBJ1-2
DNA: TGCGCCAGCAGCCTTCAAGGAGCGTTTGGCTACACCTTC
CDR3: CASSLQGAFGYTF

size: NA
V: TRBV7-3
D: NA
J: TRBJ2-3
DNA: TGTGCCAGCAGCTTAGGCCGGCACAGCAGCACAGATACGCAGTATTTT
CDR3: CASSLGRHSSTDTQYF

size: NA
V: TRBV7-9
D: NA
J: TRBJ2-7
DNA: TGTGCCAGTGGGAGGACCAGGCAGTCCCCGAGCTCCTACGAGCAGTACTTC
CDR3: CASGRTRQSPSSYEQYF

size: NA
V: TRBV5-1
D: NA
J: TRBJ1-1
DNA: TGCGCCAGCAGCTTGGTTGTCTCGAACACTGAAGCTTTCTTT
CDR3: CASSLVVSNTEAFF

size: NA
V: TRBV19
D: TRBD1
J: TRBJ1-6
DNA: TGTGCCAGTAGTATGGGACAGACCTTTAATTCACCCCTCCACTTT
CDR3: CASSMGQTFNSPLHF

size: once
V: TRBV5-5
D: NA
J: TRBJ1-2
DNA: TGTGCCAGCAGCTCAGGGGTCAATATTGATTACTATGGCTACACCTTC
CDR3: CASSSGVNIDYYGYTF

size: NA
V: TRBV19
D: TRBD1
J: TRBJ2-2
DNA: TGTGCCAGTAGTACCCGACAGGGGAGGATATCCGGGGAGCTGTTTTTT
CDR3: CASSTRQGRISGELFF

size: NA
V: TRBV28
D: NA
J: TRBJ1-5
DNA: TGTGCCAGCAGTCTCCCAGGGGCGGAGGATCAGCCCCAGCATTTT
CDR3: CASSLPGAEDQPQHF

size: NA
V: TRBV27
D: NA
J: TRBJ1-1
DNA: TGTGCCAGCAGTTTATTGAGGGAGGGGACTGAAGCTTTCTTT
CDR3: CASSLLREGTEAFF

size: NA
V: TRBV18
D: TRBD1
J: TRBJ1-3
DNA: TGTGCCAGCTCAACTGGGACAGGCTCTGGAAACACCATATATTTT
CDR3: CASSTGTGSGNTIYF

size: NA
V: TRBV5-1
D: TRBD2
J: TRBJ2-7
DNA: TGCGCCAGCAGCCCGCGGGGGGCCGGGTACGAGCAGTACTTC
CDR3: CASSPRGAGYEQYF

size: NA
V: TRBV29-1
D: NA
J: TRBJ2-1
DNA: TGCAGCGTTCCTACGCCTAGCTCCTACAATGAGCAGTTCTTC
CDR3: CSVPTPSSYNEQFF

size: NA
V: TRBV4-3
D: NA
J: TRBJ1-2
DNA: TGCGCCAGCAGCCGTGGGGGGGCGGACTATGGCTACACCTTC
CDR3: CASSRGGADYGYTF

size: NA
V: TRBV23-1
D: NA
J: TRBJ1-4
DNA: TGCGCCAGCAGTCGGCCCTACAGGGAGGGTGAAAAACTGTTTTTT
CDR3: CASSRPYREGEKLFF

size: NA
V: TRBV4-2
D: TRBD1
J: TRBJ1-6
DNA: TGTGCCAGCAGCTCCCGCTGGGACAGGGATCTCTATAATTCACCCCTCCACTTT
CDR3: CASSSRWDRDLYNSPLHF

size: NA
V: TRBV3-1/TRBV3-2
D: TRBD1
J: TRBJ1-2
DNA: TGTGCCAGCAGCCAGGACAGGGGGGACTATGGCTACACCTTC
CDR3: CASSQDRGDYGYTF

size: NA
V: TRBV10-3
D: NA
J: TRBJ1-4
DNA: TGTGCCATCGGGAGCGGGATGAATGAAAAACTGTTTTTT
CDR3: CAIGSGMNEKLFF

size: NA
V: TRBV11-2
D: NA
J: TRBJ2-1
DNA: TGTGCCAGCAGCTTGAGGACGCGGGGGCCGAGGGTCGGTGAGCAGTTCTTC
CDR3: CASSLRTRGPRVGEQFF

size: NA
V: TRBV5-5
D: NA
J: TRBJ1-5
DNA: TGTGCCAGCAGCTTGACACAGGGAAATCAGCCCCAGCATTTT
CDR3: CASSLTQGNQPQHF

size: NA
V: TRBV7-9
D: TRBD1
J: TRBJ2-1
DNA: TGTGCCAGCACCCTAATACAGGGGGATGAGCAGTTCTTC
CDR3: CASTLIQGDEQFF

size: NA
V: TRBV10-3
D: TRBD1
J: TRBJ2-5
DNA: TGTGCCATCAGGAGCGGACAGGGACAGAAAGAGACCCAGTACTTC
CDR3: CAIRSGQGQKETQYF

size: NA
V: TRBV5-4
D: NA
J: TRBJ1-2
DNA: TGTGCCAGCAGCCTCGGGACATCCCAAATCTATGGCTACACCTTC
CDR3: CASSLGTSQIYGYTF

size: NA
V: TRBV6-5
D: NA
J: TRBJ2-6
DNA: TGTGCCTCCAGAGGGTTCTCTGGGGCCAACGTCCTGACTTTC
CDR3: CASRGFSGANVLTF

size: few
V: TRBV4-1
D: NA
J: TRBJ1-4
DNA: TGCGCCAGCAGCCCGGGATTAGATGAAAAACTGTTTTTT
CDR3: CASSPGLDEKLFF

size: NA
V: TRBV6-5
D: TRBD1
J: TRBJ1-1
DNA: TGTGCCAGCACCCCGGACAGGCTCACTGAAGCTTTCTTT
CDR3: CASTPDRLTEAFF